Following are 20 T cell receptor beta chains from one sample sequenced in a study of T cell responses to AZD1222 COVID-19 vaccine. Method: immunoSEQ multiplex PCR; TCRdb's copy keeps in-frame clones and lacks some. The sample lists tens of thousands of clones; about 90% were seen once. The sequences come from peripheral blood, collected on day 0 of AZD1222 vaccination. The receptors derive from an adult in good health.

The genes are TRBV10-2 and TRBJ1-5, with D possibly TRBD1 on 6 matching bases. CDR3 length equals 13 residues. V lost 8 bases, J lost 7 bases, and 15 bases lay in between. CDR1 and CDR2 (germline): WSHSY, SAAADI. CDR3 DNA: TGCGCCAGCGGTTTAGGGGGAAGCCAGCCCCAGCATTTT. It encodes CASGLGGSQPQHF.

This sequence joins TRBV19 and TRBJ1-5; D unclear. Trimming stripped 7 bases from V and 2 bases from J, with 12 bases between. There are 14 residues in the CDR3. CDR1 is LNHDA and CDR2 is SQIVND in the germline V gene (reference sequence). CDR3 in amino acids: CASKPHGGNQPQHF. CDR3 coding DNA: TGTGCCAGTAAACCTCACGGAGGCAATCAGCCCCAGCATTTT.

This chain links TRBV11-3 with TRBJ2-2; D may be TRBD2 (5 bases). The germline V and J ends were trimmed by 2 bases and 3 bases, with 16 bases remaining between them. The CDR3 runs to 17 residues. CDR1 and CDR2 from the germline V gene are SGHNT and YENEEA. This chain's CDR3 is CASSLSYGVGDTGELFF. CDR3 in DNA: TGTGCCAGCAGCTTATCGTATGGGGTCGGGGACACCGGGGAGCTGTTTTTT.

This sequence joins TRBV27 and TRBJ2-5, with a possible D match to TRBD2 (6 bases). V was cut by 6 bases and J by 2 bases, with 19 bases left in between. Germline-derived CDR1 and CDR2 are MNHEY and SMNVEV (reference sequence). The CDR3 covers 16 residues. CDR3 in amino acids: CASRLAYSGLQETQYF. Here the CDR3 DNA reads TGTGCCAGCAGACTCGCGTATAGCGGTTTACAAGAGACCCAGTACTTC.

The chain employs TRBV4-1 and TRBJ1-5; D remains ambiguous. V was cut by 0 bases and J by 0 bases, with 9 bases left in between. The CDR3 has 16 residues. Per the germline V gene, CDR1 is MGHRA and CDR2 is YSYEKL. The CDR3 bases are TGCGCCAGCAGCCAAGATTTCAGCATTAGCAATCAGCCCCAGCATTTT. Translation: CASSQDFSISNQPQHF.

This chain joins TRBV7-2 and TRBJ1-3, with D uncertain. Trimming took 0 bases from V and 0 from J, leaving 9 bases between them. The CDR3 has 16 amino acids. CDR1 is SGHTA, CDR2 FQGNSA, per germline. The chain's CDR3 is CASSLAWGSSGNTIYF. CDR3 bases: TGTGCCAGCAGCTTAGCCTGGGGTAGCTCTGGAAACACCATATATTTT.

This rearrangement joins TRBV7-3 to TRBJ2-1; no clear D gene. This CDR3 contains 15 residues. Germline V gene data show CDR1 as SGHTA and CDR2 as FQGTGA. Trimming pared 4 bases from V and 3 bases from J, leaving 13 bases between. The CDR3 DNA reads TGTGCCAGCAGCTCCGGGCACCAGAACTACAATGAGCAGTTCTTC. This codes for CASSSGHQNYNEQFF.

The rearrangement uses TRBV5-8 and TRBJ2-5, with a weak D call TRBD1 (6 bases). Germline CDR1 reads SGHTS; CDR2 reads YDEGEE. Trimming cost V 1 base and J 5 bases, with 12 bases left between them. The CDR3 is 14 residues long. This CDR3 reads CASSLKGGSETQYF. In nucleotides, the CDR3 is TGTGCCAGCAGCTTGAAAGGGGGATCGGAGACCCAGTACTTC.

The V call is TRBV11-3, the J call TRBJ2-7; D is uncertain. The germline gives CDR1 SGHNT, CDR2 YENEEA. The CDR3 sequence is 14 residues long. V was shortened by 3 bases and J by 3 bases, with 12 bases between the two germline ends. CDR3 loop: CASSFFEEDYEQYF. As DNA, the CDR3 is TGTGCCAGCAGCTTTTTCGAGGAAGACTACGAGCAGTACTTC.

The chain has TRBV6-5 and TRBJ1-4; 9 nucleotides line up with TRBD1. With V trimmed by 5 bases and J by 7 bases, 5 bases remained unmatched. Germline V gene lookup returns CDR1 MNHEY and CDR2 SVGAGI. CDR3 size: 14 residues. CDR3 bases: TGTGCCAGCAGTAGGACAGGGGTTAGTGAAAAACTGTTTTTT. This encodes CASSRTGVSEKLFF.

The chain is built from TRBV11-2 and TRBJ2-7; D is ambiguous. V lost 0 bases, J lost 2 bases, and 14 bases lay in between. Germline lookup yields CDR1 SGHAT and CDR2 FQNNGV. This CDR3 is built from 16 residues. CDR3 nucleotide sequence: TGTGCCAGCAGCTTAGATTTGGGAATAATTGCCTACGAGCAGTACTTC. Translated, it gives CASSLDLGIIAYEQYF.

This chain joins TRBV4-1 and TRBJ1-5, with D hard to call. The V and J ends lost 0 bases and 4 bases respectively, with 10 bases between them. This CDR3 has 15 amino acids. Looked up from germline, CDR1 is MGHRA and CDR2 is YSYEKL. The CDR3 DNA is TGCGCCAGCAGCCAAGATTGGGGAGGGAATCAGCCCCAGCATTTT. This sequence encodes CASSQDWGGNQPQHF.

The genes are TRBV4-2 and TRBJ1-5; perhaps TRBD1 as D (6 bases). Trimming left V 6 bases short and J 2 bases short, with 20 bases between. The CDR3 has 17 amino acids. From germline, CDR1 is LGHNA and CDR2 YNFKEQ. CDR3 loop: CASRAGEGGYGNQPQHF. The CDR3 DNA follows: TGTGCCAGCAGGGCAGGGGAGGGTGGATATGGCAATCAGCCCCAGCATTTT.

This rearrangement joins TRBV9 to TRBJ2-7, with 8 bases lining up with TRBD1. In germline, CDR1 is SGDLS, CDR2 YYNGEE. The junction had 4 bases not matched to a gene; V was cut back by 0 bases and J by 2 bases. The CDR3 runs to 15 residues. The CDR3 spells CASSVAPGGAYEQYF. Here the CDR3 DNA reads TGTGCCAGCAGCGTAGCTCCAGGGGGCGCCTACGAGCAGTACTTC.

The chain combines TRBV30 with TRBJ1-1; D unresolved. The V gene lost 5 bases and the J gene lost 2 bases, with 12 bases spanning the gap. The CDR3 totals 13 residues. CDR1 and CDR2 (germline): GTSNPN, SVGIG (reference sequence). In nucleotides, the CDR3 is TGTGCCTGGGTTGCGGTATTTAACACTGAAGCTTTCTTT. Its protein product is CAWVAVFNTEAFF.

This clone was seen a handful of times. The chain employs TRBV7-2 and TRBJ2-1, with 10 bases lining up with TRBD2. The CDR3 consists of 12 residues. V dropped 6 bases and J dropped 10; count of bases not matched to a gene: 3. CDR1 and CDR2 (germline): SGHTA, FQGNSA. CDR3 residues: CASRSLAGEQFF. Written as DNA, the CDR3 is TGTGCCAGCAGATCACTAGCGGGGGAGCAGTTCTTC.

This clone has only one observation. The chain couples TRBV7-9 to TRBJ2-7; D remains unclear. The V end was cut by 1 base, the J end by 6 bases, with 7 bases between. The CDR3 loop spans 12 amino acids. CDR1 and CDR2 from the germline V gene are SEHNR and FQNEAQ (reference sequence). CDR3 DNA sequence: TGTGCCAGCAGCTTAGTCGTTGGCGAGCAGTACTTC. It translates to CASSLVVGEQYF.

This clone was detected once. This rearrangement joins TRBV11-2 to TRBJ2-1; no definite D call. This CDR3 contains 12 residues. The germline V and J ends were trimmed by 2 bases and 5 bases, with 4 bases remaining between them. Germline V gene data show CDR1 as SGHAT and CDR2 as FQNNGV. Here the CDR3 reads CASSLHNNEQFF. Written as DNA, the CDR3 is TGTGCCAGCAGCTTACACAACAATGAGCAGTTCTTC.

The rearrangement uses TRBV23-1 and TRBJ2-7; D is ambiguous. TRBV23-1 is designated an ORF whose function remains uncertain. The V end was cut by 3 bases, the J end by 1 base, with 10 bases between. The CDR3 has 14 amino acids. CDR3: CASSHKRISYEQYF. For the CDR3, the DNA is TGCGCCAGCAGTCACAAGAGAATTTCCTACGAGCAGTACTTC.

V usage is TRBV27 and J usage is TRBJ1-6; no firm D call. The germline V gene has CDR1 MNHEY and CDR2 SMNVEV (reference sequence). V was cut by 4 bases and J by 10 bases, with 20 bases left in between. The CDR3 loop spans 16 amino acids. CDR3 nucleotide sequence: TGTGCCAGCAGTTCTCCCGAGTTCGGGCGACTATCACCCCTCCACTTT. Translating gives CASSSPEFGRLSPLHF.